This entry lists 16 T cell receptor beta chains sequenced from one sample in a study of T cell responses to AZD1222 COVID-19 vaccine. TCRdb keeps only in-frame clones here, not all; method: immunoSEQ multiplex PCR. The sample shows about 140,000 clones, around 93% of them seen only once. The specimen was peripheral blood, collected 28 days after the second AZD1222 dose. These receptors originate from an adult who received the AZD1222 COVID-19 vaccine.

J is TRBJ2-1 and V is TRBV3-1 (or the pseudogene TRBV3-2), with TRBD2 matching 8 bases. The J segment lost 3 bases and the V segment lost 0 bases, leaving 10 bases of the junction unmatched. The CDR3 contains 18 residues. The V gene's germline CDR1 is LGHDT and CDR2 YNNKEL (reference sequence). This CDR3 is CASSQETPLSGDYNEQFF. Written as DNA, the CDR3 is TGTGCCAGCAGCCAAGAGACCCCCCTTAGCGGGGACTACAATGAGCAGTTCTTC.

The chain joins TRBV5-1 to TRBJ2-2; TRBD1 aligns across 9 bases. Trimming at V came to 2 bases and at J to 6 bases, leaving 11 bases not matched to a gene. The CDR3 spans 17 residues. The V gene's germline CDR1 is SGHRS and CDR2 YFSETQ. The CDR3 DNA reads TGCGCCAGCAGCTTAGGTAACAGGGGGCCGCGCCCCGGGGAGCTGTTTTTT. It yields the protein CASSLGNRGPRPGELFF.

CDR3 protein: CASSLGQGNYGYTF. The CDR3 coding sequence is TGTGCCAGCAGCTTAGGGCAGGGGAACTATGGCTACACCTTC. V is TRBV7-9 and J is TRBJ1-2, with D maybe TRBD1 (6 bases). Germline V gene data show CDR1 as SEHNR and CDR2 as FQNEAQ (reference sequence). This CDR3 has 14 residues. V shed 1 base and J shed 2 bases, with 8 bases lying between them.

The chain uses TRBV7-2 and TRBJ1-1; possibly TRBD1 for D (5 bases). The ends were cut back, 1 base at V and 4 bases at J, with 10 bases in the middle. Per germline, CDR1 SGHTA and CDR2 FQGNSA. This CDR3 is built from 14 residues. In DNA form, the CDR3 reads TGTGCCAGCAGCTTAGAAGCAGGGATCACTGAAGCTTTCTTT. Translation gives CASSLEAGITEAFF. The whole variable domain, remainder taken from reference TRBV7-2 and TRBJ1-1, is GAGVSQSPSNKVTEKGKDVELRCDPISGHTALYWYRQSLGQGLEFLIYFQGNSAPDKSGLPSDRFSAERTGGSVSTLTIQRTQQEDSAVYLCASSLEAGITEAFFGQGTRLTVV.

The chain joins TRBV25-1 to TRBJ2-6, with a possible D match to TRBD1 (6 bases). CDR3 size: 15 residues. Trimming stripped 7 bases from V and 0 bases from J, with 10 bases between. Germline CDR1 reads MGHDK; CDR2 reads SYGVNS. The CDR3 nucleotides are TGTGCCAGCACTAACAGGGACTCTGGGGCCAACGTCCTGACTTTC. It codes for CASTNRDSGANVLTF.

The chain is built from TRBV6-5 and TRBJ2-1; D is unclear. Trimming removed 8 bases at V and 8 bases at J, with 10 bases between. Germline loops: CDR1 MNHEY, CDR2 SVGAGI. The CDR3 is 11 residues long. The CDR3 sequence is CASQTNDEQFF. The CDR3 DNA reads TGTGCCAGCCAGACGAACGATGAGCAGTTCTTC.

The rearrangement joins TRBV2 to TRBJ1-2; TRBD1 matches 7 bases. J lost 7 bases, V lost 6 bases, and 8 bases had no gene match. Germline loops: CDR1 SNHLY, CDR2 FYNNEI. The CDR3 length is 13 residues. For the CDR3, the DNA is TGTGCCAGCAGCCCGACAGGGATAGTTGGCTACACCTTC. Translation gives CASSPTGIVGYTF.

V and J are TRBV5-1 and TRBJ2-1; D is ambiguous. Germline CDR1 reads SGHRS; CDR2 reads YFSETQ. There are 11 residues in the CDR3. Trimming removed 1 base at V and 8 bases at J, with 4 bases between. The CDR3 DNA follows: TGCGCCAGCAGCTTGTTCGATGAGCAGTTCTTC. Its protein is CASSLFDEQFF.

The CDR3 DNA is TGTGCCGCTATAGAGAAAGGTCGGACAGACTATGGCTACACCTTC. Protein product: CAAIEKGRTDYGYTF. This sequence joins TRBV2 and TRBJ1-2; D may be TRBD1 (6 bases). The germline V gene has CDR1 SNHLY and CDR2 FYNNEI. The CDR3 totals 15 residues. V shed 11 bases and J shed 3 bases, with 22 bases lying between them.

Here the CDR3 reads CASSFGREPQHF. CDR3 in DNA: TGTGCCAGCAGTTTTGGTCGGGAGCCCCAGCATTTT. The chain has TRBV12-3 or TRBV12-4 and TRBJ1-5, with D unresolved. V was shortened by 3 bases and J by 8 bases, with 8 bases between the two germline ends. CDR3 length: 12 amino acids.

This clone turned up a few times. The chain couples TRBV9 to TRBJ2-2; D is undetermined. The V end was cut by 3 bases, the J end by 7 bases, with 13 bases between. CDR1 SGDLS and CDR2 YYNGEE come from the germline V gene. This CDR3 is 14 amino acids long. The DNA of the CDR3 is TGTGCCAGCAGCGCCTATGAGTCTGTCGGGGAGCTGTTTTTT. The encoded protein is CASSAYESVGELFF.

The chain is built from TRBV7-9 and TRBJ1-2; 9 nucleotides align to TRBD1. Germline V CDR1 and CDR2: SEHNR, FQNEAQ (reference sequence). The V segment lost 5 bases and the J segment 3 bases; nucleotides outside the gene matches: 7. The CDR3 is 15 residues long. The CDR3 DNA reads as TGTGCCAGCAGCGCCCCCGGACAGGGGCACTATGGCTACACCTTC. Its protein product is CASSAPGQGHYGYTF.

V usage is TRBV7-9 and J usage is TRBJ2-3; no reliable D call. V lost 5 bases and J 2 bases, leaving 14 bases between the germline ends. The CDR3 totals 15 residues. In germline, CDR1 is SEHNR, CDR2 FQNEAQ (reference sequence). Written as DNA, the CDR3 is TGTGCCAGCAGCCCAATAGCCATACACACAGATACGCAGTATTTT. This encodes CASSPIAIHTDTQYF.

The chain recombines TRBV27 with TRBJ1-5; no definite D call. The CDR3 runs to 11 residues. Germline-derived CDR1 and CDR2 are MNHEY and SMNVEV (reference sequence). With 9 bases removed from V and 1 base from J, the gap between germline ends came to 4 bases. CDR3 bases: TGTGCCAGGGGGAGCAATCAGCCCCAGCATTTT. This translates into CARGSNQPQHF.

This rearrangement joins TRBV13 to TRBJ1-2; no definite D call. V lost 4 bases to trimming and J lost 4 bases, with 13 bases between them. The germline V gene encodes CDR1 PRHDT and CDR2 FYEKMQ (reference sequence). The CDR3 loop spans 14 amino acids. CDR3 amino acids: CASSYQRGSYGYTF. CDR3 in DNA: TGTGCCAGCAGCTACCAACGGGGTTCCTATGGCTACACCTTC.

This chain joins TRBV18 and TRBJ1-2, with 8 positions matching TRBD1. CDR3 length: 16 residues. V was clipped by 4 bases and J by 7 bases; unmatched bases: 14. Germline CDR1 and CDR2: KGHSH and LQKENI. CDR3 loop: CASSRNPWTGRGGYTF. CDR3 coding DNA: TGTGCCAGCTCACGCAACCCTTGGACAGGGCGTGGTGGCTACACCTTC.